Here is one TCR beta chain with its context. Antigen: not known. Those who donated were healthy bone marrow donors. This specimen comes from a study of cytomegalovirus exposure and HLA in healthy donors. The study ran its PCR with 60 Vbeta and 13 Jbeta primers. Using immunoSEQ multiplex PCR, the repertoire was profiled, and TCRdb retains in-frame clones only, with some absent. In the table there are roughly 160,000 clones, 65% to 75% of which are singletons. Overall study results and limits: The study listed some 160 cytomegalovirus-associated TCR beta chains. The study carried out a later analysis of TCR beta sequences. It associated some 17,000 of them with specific HLA alleles at a false discovery rate of 0.05.

The origin of this receptor is a girl between 10 and 17 years old in good health and CMV-seronegative. Sequencing input: PBMCs.

As DNA, the CDR3 is TGTGCCAGCAGCTTAGGGACCGGGACAGGGAACGGAAACACCATATATTTT. Residues: CASSLGTGTGNGNTIYF. The chain carries TRBV7-6 and TRBJ1-3; 9 bases are a match to TRBD1. The junction had 8 bases not matched to a gene; V was cut back by 1 base and J by 4 bases. The length of the CDR3 is 17 residues. Germline CDR1 SGHVS, CDR2 FNYEAQ.